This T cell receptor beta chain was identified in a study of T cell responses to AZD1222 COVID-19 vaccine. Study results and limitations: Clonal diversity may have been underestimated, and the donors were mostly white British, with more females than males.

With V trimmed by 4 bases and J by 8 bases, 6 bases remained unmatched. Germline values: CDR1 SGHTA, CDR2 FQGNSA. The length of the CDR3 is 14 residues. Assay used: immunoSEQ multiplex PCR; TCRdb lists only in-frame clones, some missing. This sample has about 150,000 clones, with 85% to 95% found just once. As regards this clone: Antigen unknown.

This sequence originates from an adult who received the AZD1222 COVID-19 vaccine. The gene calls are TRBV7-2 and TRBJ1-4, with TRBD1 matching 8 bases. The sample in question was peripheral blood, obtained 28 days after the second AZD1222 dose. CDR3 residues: CASSSRDRSEKLFF. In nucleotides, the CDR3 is TGTGCCAGCAGCTCCCGGGACAGGAGCGAAAAACTGTTTTTT.